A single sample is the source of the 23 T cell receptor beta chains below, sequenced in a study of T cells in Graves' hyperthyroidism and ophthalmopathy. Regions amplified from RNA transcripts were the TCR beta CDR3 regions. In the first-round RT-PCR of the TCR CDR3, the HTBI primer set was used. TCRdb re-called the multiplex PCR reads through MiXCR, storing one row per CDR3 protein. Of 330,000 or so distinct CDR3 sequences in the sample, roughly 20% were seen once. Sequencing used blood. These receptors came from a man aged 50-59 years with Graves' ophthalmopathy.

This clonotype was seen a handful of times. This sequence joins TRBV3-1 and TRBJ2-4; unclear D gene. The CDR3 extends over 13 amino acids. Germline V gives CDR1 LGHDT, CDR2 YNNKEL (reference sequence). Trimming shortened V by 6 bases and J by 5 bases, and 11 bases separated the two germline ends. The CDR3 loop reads CASRKAGENIQYF. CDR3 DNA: TGTGCCAGCAGAAAGGCCGGAGAAAACATTCAGTACTTC.

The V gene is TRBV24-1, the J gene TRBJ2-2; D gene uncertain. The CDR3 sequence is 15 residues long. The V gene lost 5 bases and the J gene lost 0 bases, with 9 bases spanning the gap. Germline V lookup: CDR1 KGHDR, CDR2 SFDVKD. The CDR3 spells CATSVSRANTGELFF. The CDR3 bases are TGTGCCACCAGTGTAAGCAGAGCGAACACCGGGGAGCTGTTTTTT.

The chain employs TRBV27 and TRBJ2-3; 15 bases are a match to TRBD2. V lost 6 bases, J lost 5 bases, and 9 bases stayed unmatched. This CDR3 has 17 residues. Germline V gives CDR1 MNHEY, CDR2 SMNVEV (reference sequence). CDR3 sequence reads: CASSEGLAGGPGDTQYF. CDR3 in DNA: TGTGCCAGCAGCGAAGGACTAGCGGGAGGGCCGGGAGATACGCAGTATTTT.

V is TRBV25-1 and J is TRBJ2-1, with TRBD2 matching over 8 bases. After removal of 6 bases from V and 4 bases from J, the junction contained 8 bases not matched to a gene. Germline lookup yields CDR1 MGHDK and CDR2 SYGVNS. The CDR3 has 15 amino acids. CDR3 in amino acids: CASRGTSGGYNEQFF. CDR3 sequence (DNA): TGTGCCAGCAGGGGAACTAGCGGAGGTTACAATGAGCAGTTCTTC.

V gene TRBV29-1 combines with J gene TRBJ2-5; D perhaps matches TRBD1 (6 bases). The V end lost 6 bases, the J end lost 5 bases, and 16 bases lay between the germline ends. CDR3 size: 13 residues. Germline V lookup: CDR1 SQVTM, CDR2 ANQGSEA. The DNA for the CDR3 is TGCAGCGTGGTATTACAGGGCTACGAGACCCAGTACTTC. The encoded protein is CSVVLQGYETQYF.

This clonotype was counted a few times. The CDR3 bases are TGTGCCAGCAGCTTAGATCTTAGAGGGGCCAGTGAAGCTTTCTTT. Translated, it gives CASSLDLRGASEAFF. The genes are TRBV7-9 and TRBJ1-1, with D possibly matching TRBD1 (5 bases). The CDR3 extends over 15 amino acids. Germline V gene sequence: CDR1 SEHNR, CDR2 FQNEAQ (reference sequence). V dropped 1 base and J dropped 7 bases, with 16 bases sitting between them.

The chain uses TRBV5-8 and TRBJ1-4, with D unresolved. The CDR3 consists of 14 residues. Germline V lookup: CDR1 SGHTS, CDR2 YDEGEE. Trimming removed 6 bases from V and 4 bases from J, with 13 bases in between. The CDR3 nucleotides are TGTGCCAGCATCCCTGGCGGGATTAATGAAAAACTGTTTTTT. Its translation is CASIPGGINEKLFF.

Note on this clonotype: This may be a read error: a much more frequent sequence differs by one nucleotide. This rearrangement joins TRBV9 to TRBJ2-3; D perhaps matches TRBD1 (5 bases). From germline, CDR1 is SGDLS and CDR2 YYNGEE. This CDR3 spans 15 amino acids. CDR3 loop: CASSVASAPTGTQYF. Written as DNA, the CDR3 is TGTGCCAGCAGCGTTGCCAGCGCCCCCACAGGTACGCAGTATTTT.

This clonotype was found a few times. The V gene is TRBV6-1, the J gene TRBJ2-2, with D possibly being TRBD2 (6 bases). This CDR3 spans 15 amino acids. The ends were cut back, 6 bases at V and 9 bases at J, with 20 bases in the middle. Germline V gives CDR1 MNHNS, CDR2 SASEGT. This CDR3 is CASSIDGTSNRELFF. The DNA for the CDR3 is TGTGCCAGCAGCATAGACGGGACTTCCAATCGGGAGCTGTTTTTT.

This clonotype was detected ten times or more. The CDR3 sequence: CASSFRGGSTEAFF. DNA for the CDR3: TGTGCCAGCAGTTTTCGGGGGGGTAGCACTGAAGCTTTCTTT. The chain links TRBV28 to TRBJ1-1, with D possibly TRBD1 on 5 matching bases. The V end was cut by 3 bases, the J end by 4 bases, with 12 bases between. The CDR3 runs to 14 residues. Germline V lookup: CDR1 MDHEN, CDR2 SYDVKM.

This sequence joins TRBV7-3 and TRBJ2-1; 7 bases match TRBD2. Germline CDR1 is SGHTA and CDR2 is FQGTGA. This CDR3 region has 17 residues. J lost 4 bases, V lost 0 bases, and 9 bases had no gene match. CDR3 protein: CASSLTQPLASYNEQFF. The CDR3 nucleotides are TGTGCCAGCAGCTTAACCCAGCCACTAGCGAGTTACAATGAGCAGTTCTTC.

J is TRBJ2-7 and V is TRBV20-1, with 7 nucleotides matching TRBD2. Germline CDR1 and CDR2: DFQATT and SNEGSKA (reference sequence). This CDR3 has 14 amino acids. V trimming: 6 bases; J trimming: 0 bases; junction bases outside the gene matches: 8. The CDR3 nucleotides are TGCAGTGCCCTCCCGAGCGGGGTCTCCTACGAGCAGTACTTC. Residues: CSALPSGVSYEQYF.

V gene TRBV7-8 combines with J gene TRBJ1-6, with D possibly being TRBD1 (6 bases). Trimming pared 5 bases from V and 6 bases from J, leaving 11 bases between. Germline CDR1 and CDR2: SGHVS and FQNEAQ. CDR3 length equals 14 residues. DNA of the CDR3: TGTGCCAGCAGCCCCAGGGGAGTTAATTCACCCCTCCACTTT. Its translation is CASSPRGVNSPLHF.

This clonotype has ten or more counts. The CDR3 sequence is CASSRGTGSQPQHF. The CDR3 nucleotides are TGTGCCAGCAGCCGCGGGACAGGGAGTCAGCCCCAGCATTTT. The rearrangement links TRBV11-2 to TRBJ1-5, with TRBD1 matching 9 bases. V lost 5 bases and J lost 6; bases outside the gene matches: 5. This CDR3 contains 14 residues. Germline V lookup: CDR1 SGHAT, CDR2 FQNNGV.

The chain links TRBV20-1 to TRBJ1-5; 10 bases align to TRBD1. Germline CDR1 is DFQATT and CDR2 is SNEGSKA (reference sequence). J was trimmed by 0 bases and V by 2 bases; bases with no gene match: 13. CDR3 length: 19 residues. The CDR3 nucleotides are TGCAGTGCTAGACGGACAGGGGGTCGGTTGGGGGATAGCAATCAGCCCCAGCATTTT. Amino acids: CSARRTGGRLGDSNQPQHF.

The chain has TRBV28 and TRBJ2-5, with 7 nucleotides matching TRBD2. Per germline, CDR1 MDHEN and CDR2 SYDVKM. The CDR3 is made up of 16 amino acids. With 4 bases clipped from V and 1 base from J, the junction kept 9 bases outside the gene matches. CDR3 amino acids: CASSSRVAGSQETQYF. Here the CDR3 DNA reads TGTGCCAGCAGTTCCAGGGTAGCGGGTAGCCAAGAGACCCAGTACTTC.

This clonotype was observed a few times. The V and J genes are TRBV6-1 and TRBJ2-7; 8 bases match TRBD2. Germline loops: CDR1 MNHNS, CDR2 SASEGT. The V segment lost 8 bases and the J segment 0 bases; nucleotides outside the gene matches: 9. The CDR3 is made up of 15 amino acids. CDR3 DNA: TGTGCCAGCCAGTTGGACGGGAGGGCCTCCTACGAGCAGTACTTC. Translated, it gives CASQLDGRASYEQYF.

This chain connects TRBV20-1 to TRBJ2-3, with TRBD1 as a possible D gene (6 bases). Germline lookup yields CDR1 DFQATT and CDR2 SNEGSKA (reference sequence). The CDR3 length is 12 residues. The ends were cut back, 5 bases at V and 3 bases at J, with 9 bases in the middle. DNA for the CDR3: TGCAGTGCTGAACAGGGTACAGATACGCAGTATTTT. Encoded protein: CSAEQGTDTQYF.

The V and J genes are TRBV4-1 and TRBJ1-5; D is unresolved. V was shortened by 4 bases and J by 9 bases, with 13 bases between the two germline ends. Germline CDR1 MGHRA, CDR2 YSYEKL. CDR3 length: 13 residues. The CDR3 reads CASSPPGSTPQHF. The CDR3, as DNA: TGCGCCAGCAGCCCCCCTGGCAGTACGCCCCAGCATTTT.

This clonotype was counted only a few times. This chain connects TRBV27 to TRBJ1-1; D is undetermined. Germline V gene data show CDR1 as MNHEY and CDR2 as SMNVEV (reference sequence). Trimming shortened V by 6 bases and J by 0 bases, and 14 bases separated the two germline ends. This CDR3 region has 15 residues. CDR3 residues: CASSPVPAMNTEAFF. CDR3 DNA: TGTGCCAGCAGCCCAGTACCAGCAATGAACACTGAAGCTTTCTTT.

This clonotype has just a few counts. The CDR3 DNA is TGTGCCAGCAGCACTAGCCCAAATGAGCAGTTCTTC. Amino acid sequence: CASSTSPNEQFF. The chain couples TRBV7-9 to TRBJ2-1; tentative D call: TRBD2 (6 bases). Germline V gives CDR1 SEHNR, CDR2 FQNEAQ (reference sequence). The CDR3 is made up of 12 amino acids. Trimming cost V 5 bases and J 7 bases, with 9 bases left between them. The full variable domain, its missing parts supplied by reference TRBV7-9 and TRBJ2-1, is DTGVSQNPRHKITKRGQNVTFRCDPISEHNRLYWYRQTLGQGPEFLTYFQNEAQLEKSRLLSDRFSAERPKGSFSTLEIQRTEQGDSAMYLCASSTSPNEQFFGPGTRLTVL.

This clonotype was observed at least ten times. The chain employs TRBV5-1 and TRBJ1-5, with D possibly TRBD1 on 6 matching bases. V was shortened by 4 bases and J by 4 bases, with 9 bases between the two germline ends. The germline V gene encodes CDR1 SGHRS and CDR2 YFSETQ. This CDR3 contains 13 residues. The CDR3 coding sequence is TGCGCCAGCAGCAGACAGGCTAATCAGCCCCAGCATTTT. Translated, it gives CASSRQANQPQHF.

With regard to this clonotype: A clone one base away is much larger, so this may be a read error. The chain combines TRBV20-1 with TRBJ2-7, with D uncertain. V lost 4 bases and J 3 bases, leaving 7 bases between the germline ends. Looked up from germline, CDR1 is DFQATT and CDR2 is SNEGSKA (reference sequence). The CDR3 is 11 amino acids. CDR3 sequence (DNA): TGCAGTGCTAAAGAAAGCTACGAGCAGTACTTC. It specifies CSAKESYEQYF.